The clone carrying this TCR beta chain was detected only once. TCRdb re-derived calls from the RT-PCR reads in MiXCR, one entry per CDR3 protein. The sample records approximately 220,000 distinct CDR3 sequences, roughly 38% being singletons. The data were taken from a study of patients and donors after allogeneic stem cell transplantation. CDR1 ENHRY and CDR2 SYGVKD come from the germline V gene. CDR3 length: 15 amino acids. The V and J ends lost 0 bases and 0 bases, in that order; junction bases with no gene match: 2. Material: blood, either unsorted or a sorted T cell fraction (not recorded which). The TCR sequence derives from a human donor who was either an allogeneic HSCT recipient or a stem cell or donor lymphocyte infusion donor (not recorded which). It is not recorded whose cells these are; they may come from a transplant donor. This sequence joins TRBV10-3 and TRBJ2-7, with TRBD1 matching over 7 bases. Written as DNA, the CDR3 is TGTGCCATCAGTGAGTCGCAGGGGGACTCCTACGAGCAGTACTTC. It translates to CAISESQGDSYEQYF.